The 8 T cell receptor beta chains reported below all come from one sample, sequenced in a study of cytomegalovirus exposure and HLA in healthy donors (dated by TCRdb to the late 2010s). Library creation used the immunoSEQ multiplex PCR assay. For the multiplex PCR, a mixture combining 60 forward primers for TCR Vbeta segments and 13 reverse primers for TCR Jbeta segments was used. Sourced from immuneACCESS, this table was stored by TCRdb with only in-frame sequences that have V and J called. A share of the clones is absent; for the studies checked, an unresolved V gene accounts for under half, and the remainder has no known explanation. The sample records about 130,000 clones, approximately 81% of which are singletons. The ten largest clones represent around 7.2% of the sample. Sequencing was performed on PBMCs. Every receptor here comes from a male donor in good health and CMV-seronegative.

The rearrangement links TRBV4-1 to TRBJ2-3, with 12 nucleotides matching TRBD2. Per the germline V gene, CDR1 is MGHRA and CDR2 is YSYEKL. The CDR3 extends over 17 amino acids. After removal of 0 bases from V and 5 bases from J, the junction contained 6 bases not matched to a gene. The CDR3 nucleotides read TGCGCCAGCAGCCAAGAACTAGCGGGGGGTATAAAAGATACGCAGTATTTT. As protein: CASSQELAGGIKDTQYF.

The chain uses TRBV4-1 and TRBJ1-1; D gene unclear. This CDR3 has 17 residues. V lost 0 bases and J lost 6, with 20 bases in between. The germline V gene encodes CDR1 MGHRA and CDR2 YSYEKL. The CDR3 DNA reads TGCGCCAGCAGCCAAGACGGTTCCGGGTTCGGTAATTCTGAAGCTTTCTTT. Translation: CASSQDGSGFGNSEAFF.

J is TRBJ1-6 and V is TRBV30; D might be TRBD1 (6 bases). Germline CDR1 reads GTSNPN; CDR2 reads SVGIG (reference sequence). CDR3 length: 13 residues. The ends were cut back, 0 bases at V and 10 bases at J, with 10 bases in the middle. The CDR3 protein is CAWSVGRGSPLHF. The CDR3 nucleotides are TGTGCCTGGAGTGTGGGCAGGGGATCACCCCTCCACTTT.

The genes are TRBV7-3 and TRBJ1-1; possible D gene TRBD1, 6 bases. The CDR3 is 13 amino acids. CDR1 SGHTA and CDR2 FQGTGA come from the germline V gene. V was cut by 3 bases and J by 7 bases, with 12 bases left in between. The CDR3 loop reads CASSFEAQGEAFF. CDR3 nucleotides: TGTGCCAGCAGCTTCGAGGCACAGGGTGAAGCTTTCTTT.

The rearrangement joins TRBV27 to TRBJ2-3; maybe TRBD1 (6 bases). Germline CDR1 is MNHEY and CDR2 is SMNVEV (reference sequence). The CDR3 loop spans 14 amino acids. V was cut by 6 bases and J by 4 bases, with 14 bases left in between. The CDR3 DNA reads TGTGCCAGCAGAGGGGGATGGATAGCAGATACGCAGTATTTT. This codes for CASRGGWIADTQYF.

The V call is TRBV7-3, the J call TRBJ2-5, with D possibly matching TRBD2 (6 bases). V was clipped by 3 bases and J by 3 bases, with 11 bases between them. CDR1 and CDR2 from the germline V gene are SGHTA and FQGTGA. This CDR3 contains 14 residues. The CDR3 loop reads CASSLGGSKETQYF. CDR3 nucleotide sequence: TGTGCCAGCAGCTTGGGAGGCTCTAAAGAGACCCAGTACTTC. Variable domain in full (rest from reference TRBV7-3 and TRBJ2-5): GAGVSQTPSNKVTEKGKYVELRCDPISGHTALYWYRQSLGQGPEFLIYFQGTGAADDSGLPNDRFFAVRPEGSVSTLKIQRTERGDSAVYLCASSLGGSKETQYFGPGTRLLVL.

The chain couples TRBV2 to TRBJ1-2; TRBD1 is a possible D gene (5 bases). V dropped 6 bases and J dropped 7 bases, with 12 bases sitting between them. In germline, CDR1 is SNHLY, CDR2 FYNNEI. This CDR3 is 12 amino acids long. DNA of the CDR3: TGTGCCAGCAGCCCAGGGTTCGCTGGCTACACCTTC. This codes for CASSPGFAGYTF.

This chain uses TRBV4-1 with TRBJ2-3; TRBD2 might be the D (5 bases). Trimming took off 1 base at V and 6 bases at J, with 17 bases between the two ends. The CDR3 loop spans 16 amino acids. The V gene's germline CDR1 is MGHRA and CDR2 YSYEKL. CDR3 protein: CASSQGGLGLDDTQYF. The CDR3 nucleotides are TGCGCCAGCAGCCAAGGCGGACTGGGCCTTGATGATACGCAGTATTTT.